The rows below give T cell receptor beta chains drawn from one sample of a study of radiotherapy plus CTLA-4 blockade in lung cancer. The method was immunoSEQ multiplex PCR; TCRdb's version includes in-frame clones alone and lacks a portion of them. The data contain some 80,000 clones, 78% of them seen just once; the ten biggest clones take up about 23%. This specimen was peripheral blood, taken from a patient treated with radiotherapy plus ipilimumab. Receptor source: a human donor with non-small cell lung cancer whose response to radiotherapy plus ipilimumab could not be evaluated. Some clones in this sample may be carry-over from other donors' samples. CDR3s leave out the opening cysteine and the closing phenylalanine or tryptophan. The order of the fields is clone size, CDR3 length, V gene, CDR3 protein. Clone size is given for some rows only: seen once, a few or many times, or a class if the clone is expanded.

abundance: once
len: 13
v_gene: TRBV5-6
CDR3aa: ASSLGDRVGDTQY

abundance: -
len: 14
v_gene: TRBV18
CDR3aa: ASSPSGQGAGNTIY

abundance: -
len: 15
v_gene: TRBV4-2
CDR3aa: ASRLSHSNRGTYEQY

abundance: -
len: 12
v_gene: TRBV9
CDR3aa: ASSVDVGQNEQY

abundance: -
len: 12
v_gene: TRBV10-3
CDR3aa: ATSHGQTQETQY

abundance: -
len: 11
v_gene: TRBV4-2
CDR3aa: ASSLTGWETQY

abundance: -
len: 14
v_gene: TRBV28
CDR3aa: ASSTYAGGQHYEQY

abundance: -
len: 11
v_gene: TRBV28
CDR3aa: ASSLGGPQPQH

abundance: -
len: 12
v_gene: TRBV18
CDR3aa: ASSPTGSTDTQY

abundance: -
len: 13
v_gene: TRBV5-1
CDR3aa: ASSFLTGRGTEAF

abundance: -
len: 11
v_gene: TRBV6-5
CDR3aa: ASSVPGNTEAF

abundance: -
len: 14
v_gene: TRBV6-5
CDR3aa: ASSYLPGQRTYEQY

abundance: medium-sized
len: 11
v_gene: TRBV5-6
CDR3aa: ASSRTGNYEQY

abundance: once
len: 13
v_gene: TRBV10-3
CDR3aa: AISARGGSTDTQY

abundance: -
len: 15
v_gene: TRBV14
CDR3aa: ASSPGTGVLANYGYT

abundance: -
len: 12
v_gene: TRBV5-4
CDR3aa: ASSLDISYNEQF

abundance: -
len: 14
v_gene: TRBV4-3
CDR3aa: ASSHVAGTAGNTIY

abundance: -
len: 14
v_gene: TRBV19
CDR3aa: ASSIGARQGEGEAF

abundance: -
len: 9
v_gene: TRBV28
CDR3aa: ASSTGNGYT

abundance: -
len: 12
v_gene: TRBV5-1
CDR3aa: ASTRGDRNTEAF

abundance: -
len: 13
v_gene: TRBV7-2
CDR3aa: ASSLTGTGDYEQY

abundance: -
len: 12
v_gene: TRBV7-7
CDR3aa: ASSFSDRFNEQF

abundance: -
len: 11
v_gene: TRBV6-5
CDR3aa: ASGGKPNSPLH

abundance: -
len: 11
v_gene: TRBV4-2
CDR3aa: ASSQRDQETQY

abundance: -
len: 14
v_gene: TRBV6-5
CDR3aa: ASSSGQGIAKNIQY

abundance: -
len: 13
v_gene: TRBV7-2
CDR3aa: ASSLVGGPYNEQF

abundance: -
len: 12
v_gene: TRBV27
CDR3aa: ASSLSFLASEQF

abundance: -
len: 15
v_gene: TRBV28
CDR3aa: ASSSTLAGEDYNEQF

abundance: -
len: 10
v_gene: TRBV6-5
CDR3aa: ARTPGGSPLH

abundance: -
len: 11
v_gene: TRBV10-3
CDR3aa: AISESTGNEQY

abundance: -
len: 13
v_gene: TRBV5-1
CDR3aa: ASSSEGRPSDTQY